These 2 T cell receptor beta chains share one sample of origin, sequenced in a study of patients and donors after allogeneic stem cell transplantation (dated by TCRdb to the early 2020s). Receptors were amplified or captured by RT-PCR. Data came from a NextSeq 550. In-frame beta chains were kept once TCRdb had trimmed the public reads at Q25 with fastp and called clones with MiXCR. Rows matching on CDR3 protein sequence are summarized as one entry with the most common DNA and genes. For this sample the table gives 70,000 to 100,000 distinct CDR3 sequences, of which less than 5% were detected only once. Less than 3% of the sample lies in the top ten. The specimen sequenced was blood, either unsorted or a sorted T cell fraction (not recorded which). The source is a human donor who was either an allogeneic HSCT recipient or a stem cell or donor lymphocyte infusion donor (not recorded which). It is not recorded whose cells these are; they may come from a transplant donor.

This clonotype was picked up many times. The genes are TRBV6-1 and TRBJ1-3; D ambiguous. The CDR3 runs 15 residues. Germline V CDR1 and CDR2: MNHNS, SASEGT. The V end was cut by 3 bases, the J end by 0 bases, with 9 bases between. The CDR3, as DNA: TGTGCCAGCAGTGATCAAGAGAGCTCTGGAAACACCATATATTTT. It is translated as CASSDQESSGNTIYF.

This clonotype was found many times. V is TRBV11-2 and J is TRBJ1-2; a weak D match, TRBD1 (5 bases). Trimming left V 5 bases short and J 8 bases short, with 12 bases between. CDR1 is SGHAT, CDR2 FQNNGV, per germline. This CDR3 comprises 12 residues. This CDR3 reads CASSAGRMGYTF. CDR3 coding DNA: TGTGCCAGCAGCGCAGGGAGGATGGGCTACACCTTC.